This T cell receptor (beta chain) appears in the sequencing data of a study of cytomegalovirus exposure and HLA in healthy donors. Study results and caveats: The productive fraction for most TCR beta V segments was about 87% or about 30% in an earlier analysis.

This CDR3 spans 15 amino acids. Between the trimmed V and J ends, which lost 4 bases and 4 bases, there was a span of 18 bases. The V gene's germline CDR1 is SGHNT and CDR2 YYREEE (reference sequence). A word on this clone: Its antigen is currently unknown.

With 60 Vbeta and 13 Jbeta primers, the PCR was carried out. Clones were sequenced by immunoSEQ multiplex PCR, and TCRdb holds only the in-frame ones, with some missing. Of approximately 110,000 clones in the sample, 74% were seen once. The sequencing input was PBMCs. The chain employs TRBV5-4 and TRBJ2-7; TRBD1 is a possible D gene (6 bases). This clonotype originated in a man aged 50-60 years in good health and CMV-seropositive. The CDR3 sequence: CASSLGTQGIYEQYF. Written as DNA, the CDR3 is TGTGCCAGCAGCCTAGGGACCCAGGGGATATACGAGCAGTACTTC.